The 23 T cell receptor beta chains given below trace back to one sample, sequenced in a study of T-cell reconstitution after alpha-beta-depleted transplantation in children. The authors prepared the TCRbeta library with unique molecular identifiers. TCRdb reanalysed the PCR reads using MiXCR and keeps one entry per CDR3 protein. The repertoire includes some 200,000 distinct CDR3 sequences, about a tenth of them detected once, and over 25% sits in the top ten. The material sequenced was PBMCs, taken before TCRalphabeta/CD19-depleted stem cell transplant. These receptors all stem from a child under two years old with acute myeloid leukemia, due to receive a stem cell transplant.

This clonotype was seen a few times. CDR3: CASSQSRDSEQFF. The CDR3 nucleotides are TGCGCCAGCAGCCAAAGCCGGGACTCCGAGCAGTTCTTC. The gene calls are TRBV4-1 and TRBJ2-1; tentatively, D is TRBD2 (6 bases). Germline CDR1 and CDR2: MGHRA and YSYEKL. Trimming took 2 bases from V and 10 from J, leaving 12 bases between them. There are 13 residues in the CDR3.

This clonotype was seen ten or more times. The chain joins TRBV6-2 or TRBV6-3 to TRBJ1-1, with 8 bases aligning to TRBD1. Germline values: CDR1 MNHEY, CDR2 SVGEGT. The CDR3 spans 16 residues. The V segment lost 0 bases and the J segment 6 bases; nucleotides outside the gene matches: 9. The CDR3 coding sequence is TGTGCCAGCAGTTACTCTGGACAGGGTGAAAGAGCTGAAGCTTTCTTT. Its protein product is CASSYSGQGERAEAFF.

There are a few counts of this clonotype. V and J are TRBV20-1 and TRBJ1-6; a weak D match, TRBD1 (6 bases). The CDR3 runs to 13 residues. The germline V gene has CDR1 DFQATT and CDR2 SNEGSKA (reference sequence). The V gene lost 1 base and the J gene lost 9 bases, with 10 bases spanning the gap. The CDR3 DNA is TGCAGTGCTAGAGGGGACACGGGTTCACCCCTCCACTTT. Its protein product is CSARGDTGSPLHF.

CDR3 sequence reads: CASRGRLGEQYF. The CDR3 DNA reads as TGTGCCAGCAGGGGACGGCTCGGCGAGCAGTACTTC. The V and J genes are TRBV2 and TRBJ2-7, with D perhaps matching TRBD1 or TRBD2 (5 bases each). Germline assignment: CDR1 SNHLY and CDR2 FYNNEI. This CDR3 is built from 12 residues. The V end lost 6 bases, the J end lost 6 bases, and 12 bases lay between the germline ends.

This clonotype was observed at least ten times. The CDR3 is CSAPYSSGGYNEQFF. As DNA, the CDR3 is TGCAGTGCTCCCTACTCTAGCGGGGGGTACAATGAGCAGTTCTTC. The V and J genes are TRBV20-1 and TRBJ2-1; TRBD2 agrees at 11 bases. The CDR3 has 15 residues. Trimming cost V 5 bases and J 4 bases; bases outside gene matches: 7. In germline, CDR1 is DFQATT, CDR2 SNEGSKA (reference sequence).

This clonotype was seen at least ten times. The gene calls are TRBV3-1 and TRBJ2-1; the D is unclear. CDR3 length: 14 residues. Trimming stripped 0 bases from V and 10 bases from J, with 13 bases between. Germline-derived CDR1 and CDR2 are LGHDT and YNNKEL (reference sequence). CDR3 bases: TGTGCCAGCAGCCAAGATCTTGTTCCTAGAGAGCAGTTCTTC. Protein sequence: CASSQDLVPREQFF.

There are a few counts of this clonotype. The chain joins TRBV7-6 to TRBJ2-1; no clear D gene. CDR1 and CDR2 from the germline V gene are SGHVS and FNYEAQ. Deletions cut 2 bases from V and 6 bases from J, with 5 bases between. This CDR3 spans 12 amino acids. The DNA for the CDR3 is TGTGCCAGCAGCTTAAACACCAATGAGCAGTTCTTC. The encoded protein is CASSLNTNEQFF.

This clonotype was counted ten times or more. The chain recombines TRBV4-2 with TRBJ2-3; 12 bases agree with TRBD2. The V and J ends lost 3 bases and 0 bases, in that order; junction bases with no gene match: 16. The CDR3 has 21 residues. Germline V gives CDR1 LGHNA, CDR2 YNFKEQ. CDR3 in amino acids: CASSHPGPSGRATPSTDTQYF. In DNA, the CDR3 is TGTGCCAGCAGCCACCCGGGCCCTAGCGGGAGGGCCACTCCTAGCACAGATACGCAGTATTTT.

This CDR3 reads CASSPGTAGRNIQYF. The DNA for the CDR3 is TGTGCCAGCAGTCCTGGGACGGCGGGCAGAAACATTCAGTACTTC. The genes are TRBV12-3 or TRBV12-4 and TRBJ2-4; D is tentatively TRBD1 or TRBD2 (5 bases each). CDR3 length equals 15 residues. The V end lost 5 bases, the J end lost 6 bases, and 17 bases lay between the germline ends.

Ten or more counts support this clonotype. This chain connects TRBV18 to TRBJ2-1, with 7 bases fitting TRBD1. Unmatched junction bases numbered 9, after V lost 3 bases and J lost 7 bases. The CDR3 loop spans 15 amino acids. CDR1 is KGHSH and CDR2 is LQKENI in the germline V gene. CDR3 in DNA: TGTGCCAGCTCACCGCAGGGACAGATGGGGAATGAGCAGTTCTTC. Translated: CASSPQGQMGNEQFF. The variable domain in full, with the rest retrieved from reference TRBV18 and TRBJ2-1, is NAGVMQNPRHLVRRRGQEARLRCSPMKGHSHVYWYRQLPEEGLKFMVYLQKENIIDESGMPKERFSAEFPKEGPSILRIQQVVRGDSAAYFCASSPQGQMGNEQFFGPGTRLTVL.

This clonotype showed up many times. The rearrangement links TRBV12-3 or TRBV12-4 to TRBJ2-7, with D perhaps TRBD2 (5 bases). The CDR3 is 13 amino acids. V was shortened by 3 bases and J by 1 base, with 7 bases between the two germline ends. CDR3 region: CASSLTGSYEQYF. In nucleotides, the CDR3 is TGTGCCAGCAGTTTGACGGGATCCTACGAGCAGTACTTC.

This clonotype was detected only a few times. This rearrangement joins TRBV29-1 to TRBJ2-1; no definite D call. Germline V lookup: CDR1 SQVTM, CDR2 ANQGSEA. The V end was cut by 2 bases, the J end by 0 bases, with 8 bases between. The CDR3 runs 14 residues. The CDR3 protein is CSVERQLSYNEQFF. The CDR3 bases are TGCAGCGTTGAAAGACAACTCTCCTACAATGAGCAGTTCTTC.

The table lists this clonotype with many counts. The chain joins TRBV9 to TRBJ2-4; maybe TRBD2 (6 bases). In germline, CDR1 is SGDLS, CDR2 YYNGEE. CDR3 length: 16 amino acids. V lost 3 bases and J lost 0, with 13 bases in between. DNA for the CDR3: TGTGCCAGCAGCGAGGGAGGAGTTCTAGCCAAAAACATTCAGTACTTC. This encodes CASSEGGVLAKNIQYF. Full variable domain (remainder filled in from reference TRBV9 and TRBJ2-4): DSGVTQTPKHLITATGQRVTLRCSPRSGDLSVYWYQQSLDQGLQFLIQYYNGEERAKGNILERFSAQQFPDLHSELNLSSLELGDSALYFCASSEGGVLAKNIQYFGAGTRLSVL.

In this sample, this clonotype turned up many times. The chain employs TRBV20-1 and TRBJ2-1, with D possibly being TRBD1 or TRBD2 (5 bases each). CDR3 length: 17 amino acids. V dropped 0 bases and J dropped 8 bases, with 23 bases sitting between them. CDR1 and CDR2 (germline): DFQATT, SNEGSKA (reference sequence). As DNA, the CDR3 is TGCAGTGCTAGAGATCCCCTCGCCGGGGCGGTGAAGGATGAGCAGTTCTTC. Amino acid sequence: CSARDPLAGAVKDEQFF.

This clonotype showed up just a few times. The CDR3 DNA follows: TGTGCCAGCAGCTTAGTTGTGGGACAGGGGACAAAAGGGTCCTACAATGAGCAGTTCTTC. Its protein is CASSLVVGQGTKGSYNEQFF. The chain employs TRBV7-8 and TRBJ2-1; 10 bases map to TRBD1. The CDR3 consists of 20 residues. Germline lookup yields CDR1 SGHVS and CDR2 FQNEAQ. J was trimmed by 1 base and V by 1 base; bases with no gene match: 13.

The V and J genes are TRBV10-3 and TRBJ2-3; D gene unclear. The CDR3 extends over 14 amino acids. Trimming removed 0 bases at V and 3 bases at J, with 7 bases between. Germline CDR1 is ENHRY and CDR2 is SYGVKD. The CDR3 DNA follows: TGTGCCATCAGTGAGTCTCGTCCGACAGATACGCAGTATTTT. The encoded protein is CAISESRPTDTQYF.

This clonotype was seen many times. The chain is built from TRBV14 and TRBJ2-2; D unresolved. The CDR3 is 14 residues long. Trimming removed 1 base at V and 7 bases at J, with 10 bases between. The germline CDR1 and CDR2 sequences are SGHDN and FVKESK. CDR3 region: CASSQARANGELFF. As DNA, the CDR3 is TGTGCCAGCAGCCAAGCTCGAGCCAACGGGGAGCTGTTTTTT.

This clonotype occurred a few times. The CDR3 sequence: CASSLAGARFNEQFF. CDR3 DNA sequence: TGTGCCAGCAGCTTAGCGGGGGCTAGGTTCAATGAGCAGTTCTTC. V and J are TRBV7-6 and TRBJ2-1, with D perhaps matching TRBD1 (6 bases). The germline V and J ends were trimmed by 0 bases and 6 bases, with 12 bases remaining between them. From germline, CDR1 is SGHVS and CDR2 FNYEAQ. The CDR3 sequence is 15 residues long.

This clonotype occurred many times. The rearrangement uses TRBV2 and TRBJ2-2, with D possibly being TRBD2 (6 bases). Per the germline V gene, CDR1 is SNHLY and CDR2 is FYNNEI. The CDR3 is 15 amino acids. V lost 2 bases to trimming and J lost 1 base, with 8 bases between them. CDR3 amino acids: CASSEFSGNTGELFF. CDR3 in DNA: TGTGCCAGCAGTGAATTTAGCGGGAACACCGGGGAGCTGTTTTTT.

The rearrangement uses TRBV5-5 and TRBJ2-1; TRBD2 aligns across 10 bases. Germline trimming cut 1 base from V and 8 bases from J; bases unmatched to any gene: 3. This CDR3 has 14 amino acids. Germline-derived CDR1 and CDR2 are SGHKS and YYEKEE (reference sequence). CDR3 sequence: CASSLTLAGYEQFF. Written as DNA, the CDR3 is TGTGCCAGCAGCTTGACACTAGCGGGATATGAGCAGTTCTTC.

This clonotype came up many times. CDR3 amino acids: CSAPVREQETQYF. For the CDR3, the DNA is TGCAGTGCTCCAGTACGGGAGCAAGAGACCCAGTACTTC. This chain joins TRBV20-1 and TRBJ2-5; possibly TRBD2 for D (6 bases). The CDR3 is 13 amino acids. Looked up from germline, CDR1 is DFQATT and CDR2 is SNEGSKA (reference sequence). V was clipped by 5 bases and J by 2 bases, with 12 bases between them.

This clonotype has ten or more counts. The CDR3 nucleotides read TGCAGTGCTAGTAGTCCGAACACCGGGGAGCTGTTTTTT. Translating gives CSASSPNTGELFF. This chain links TRBV20-1 with TRBJ2-2; D is uncertain. Germline CDR1 and CDR2: DFQATT and SNEGSKA (reference sequence). The CDR3 contains 13 residues. V was pared by 3 bases and J by 0 bases, with 5 bases between.

This clonotype was counted at least ten times. V and J are TRBV12-3 or TRBV12-4 and TRBJ2-2, with 8 bases that match TRBD2. This CDR3 comprises 16 residues. V dropped 7 bases and J dropped 0; count of bases not matched to a gene: 7. The chain's CDR3 is CASTRGGTANTGELFF. Here the CDR3 DNA reads TGTGCCAGCACCCGGGGGGGGACCGCGAACACCGGGGAGCTGTTTTTT.